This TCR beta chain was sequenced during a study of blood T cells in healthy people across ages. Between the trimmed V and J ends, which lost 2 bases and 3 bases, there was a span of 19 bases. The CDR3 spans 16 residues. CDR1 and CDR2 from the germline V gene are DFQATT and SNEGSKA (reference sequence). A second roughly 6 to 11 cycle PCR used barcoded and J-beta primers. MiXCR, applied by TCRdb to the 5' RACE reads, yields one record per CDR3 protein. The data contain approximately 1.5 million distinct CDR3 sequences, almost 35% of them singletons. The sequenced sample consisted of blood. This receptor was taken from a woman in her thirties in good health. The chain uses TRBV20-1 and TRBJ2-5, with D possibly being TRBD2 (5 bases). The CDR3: CSARRLDSGWEETQYF. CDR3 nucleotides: TGCAGTGCTAGACGCTTGGATTCGGGATGGGAAGAGACCCAGTACTTC.